This passage covers 20 T cell receptor beta chains from one sample sequenced in a study of cytomegalovirus exposure and HLA in healthy donors. Clones were sequenced by immunoSEQ multiplex PCR, and TCRdb holds only the in-frame ones, with some missing. The sample holds approximately 150,000 clones, 80% to 95% seen once. Sequencing input: PBMCs. The receptors derive from a man aged 18 to 35 in good health and CMV-seronegative.

The chain couples TRBV27 to TRBJ1-2; D perhaps matches TRBD1 (6 bases). Germline lookup yields CDR1 MNHEY and CDR2 SMNVEV (reference sequence). CDR3 length: 13 residues. V lost 5 bases to trimming and J lost 4 bases, with 11 bases between them. CDR3 sequence: CASSKQGSYGYTF. CDR3 DNA: TGTGCCAGCAGTAAACAGGGTTCCTATGGCTACACCTTC.

The rearrangement uses TRBV6-1 and TRBJ1-1, with a tentative D call TRBD1 (5 bases). This CDR3 has 15 residues. Deletions cut 1 base from V and 2 bases from J, with 11 bases between. The germline gives CDR1 MNHNS, CDR2 SASEGT. Written as DNA, the CDR3 is TGTGCCAGCAGTGAAGGGAGAGGGACTAACACTGAAGCTTTCTTT. Protein product: CASSEGRGTNTEAFF.

V and J are TRBV28 and TRBJ2-6; D is uncertain. CDR3 size: 15 residues. CDR1 is MDHEN and CDR2 is SYDVKM in the germline V gene. The V and J ends lost 6 bases and 0 bases respectively, with 9 bases between them. In nucleotides, the CDR3 is TGTGCCAGCAGGGCCTGGAGCTCTGGGGCCAACGTCCTGACTTTC. Translating it yields CASRAWSSGANVLTF.

CDR3 nucleotides: TGCGCCAGCAGCCAGACAGGTGTTAGCACAGATACGCAGTATTTT. Translated: CASSQTGVSTDTQYF. The gene calls are TRBV5-1 and TRBJ2-3; the D gene is possibly TRBD1 (6 bases). CDR3 length: 15 amino acids. Germline V gene data show CDR1 as SGHRS and CDR2 as YFSETQ. V lost 4 bases and J 0 bases, leaving 12 bases between the germline ends.

CDR3 sequence (DNA): TGTGCCAGCAGCGCCGGGGGGCCTAACGGGGAGCTGTTTTTT. Protein: CASSAGGPNGELFF. The chain joins TRBV5-6 to TRBJ2-2; a possible D gene is TRBD2 (7 bases). The V end lost 4 bases, the J end lost 7 bases, and 14 bases lay between the germline ends. The CDR3 runs 14 residues. Germline values: CDR1 SGHDT, CDR2 YYEEEE.

The chain is built from TRBV5-4 and TRBJ2-3; 11 bases align to TRBD2. This CDR3 has 15 amino acids. J was trimmed by 4 bases and V by 5 bases; bases with no gene match: 6. Germline V gene lookup returns CDR1 SGHNT and CDR2 YYREEE (reference sequence). The CDR3 DNA follows: TGTGCCAGCAGGATTAGCGGGGGGGCCTCAGATACGCAGTATTTT. Amino acids: CASRISGGASDTQYF.

This chain links TRBV4-1 with TRBJ2-2; TRBD2 matches 8 bases. Trimming removed 0 bases from V and 6 bases from J; junction bases left unmatched: 3. CDR1 is MGHRA, CDR2 YSYEKL, per germline. This CDR3 has 15 residues. The CDR3 spells CASSQDRTSSGELFF. The DNA for the CDR3 is TGCGCCAGCAGCCAAGATAGGACTAGCTCCGGGGAGCTGTTTTTT.

The chain combines TRBV5-1 with TRBJ2-2, with a tentative D call TRBD1 (6 bases). Germline V lookup: CDR1 SGHRS, CDR2 YFSETQ. V gave up 3 bases and J gave up 3 bases, with 6 bases separating them. The CDR3 totals 13 residues. CDR3 nucleotide sequence: TGCGCCAGCAGCTACAGGGACACCGGGGAGCTGTTTTTT. This sequence encodes CASSYRDTGELFF.

This clone showed up just once. The chain has TRBV5-4 and TRBJ1-3; D is unclear. CDR3 length: 15 residues. Germline V lookup: CDR1 SGHNT, CDR2 YYREEE (reference sequence). Trimming took 4 bases from V and 4 from J, leaving 15 bases between them. The CDR3 here is CASSTELFGGNTIYF. For the CDR3, the DNA is TGTGCCAGCAGCACTGAACTATTTGGGGGAAACACCATATATTTT.

This chain links TRBV9 with TRBJ2-1; 11 bases line up with TRBD1. CDR3 size: 19 residues. The trim removed 1 base at V and 0 bases at J, leaving 9 bases unmatched. Germline-derived CDR1 and CDR2 are SGDLS and YYNGEE. The CDR3 coding sequence is TGTGCCAGCAGCGTACGGGACAGGGGGTTAGTGAGCTCCTACAATGAGCAGTTCTTC. It yields the protein CASSVRDRGLVSSYNEQFF.

The chain couples TRBV12-5 to TRBJ1-1, with D perhaps matching TRBD1 (5 bases). V gave up 4 bases and J gave up 8 bases, with 14 bases separating them. Germline CDR1 reads LGHNT; CDR2 reads FRNRAP. The CDR3 is 13 residues long. CDR3 sequence: CASGSTRGAEAFF. In DNA, the CDR3 is TGTGCTAGTGGTTCGACCCGCGGGGCGGAAGCTTTCTTT. Drawing the rest from reference TRBV12-5 and TRBJ1-1, the complete variable domain is DARVTQTPRHKVTEMGQEVTMRCQPILGHNTVFWYRQTMMQGLELLAYFRNRAPLDDSGMPKDRFSAEMPDATLATLKIQPSEPRDSAVYFCASGSTRGAEAFFGQGTRLTVV.

The chain joins TRBV5-6 to TRBJ2-7; TRBD2 might be the D (6 bases). The ends were cut back, 4 bases at V and 2 bases at J, with 13 bases in the middle. Germline loops: CDR1 SGHDT, CDR2 YYEEEE. The CDR3 runs 14 residues. CDR3: CASSIGTSTYEQYF. CDR3 bases: TGTGCCAGCAGCATAGGGACTTCGACCTACGAGCAGTACTTC.

J is TRBJ2-1 and V is TRBV9; perhaps TRBD1 as D (6 bases). The germline V and J ends were trimmed by 2 bases and 9 bases, with 15 bases remaining between them. CDR1 is SGDLS and CDR2 is YYNGEE in the germline V gene. The CDR3 is made up of 14 amino acids. In nucleotides, the CDR3 is TGTGCCAGCAGCGTCAGGGGATGGGCAGGTGAGCAGTTCTTC. Translated, it gives CASSVRGWAGEQFF. Looking up the rest from reference TRBV9 and TRBJ2-1 gives the full variable domain: DSGVTQTPKHLITATGQRVTLRCSPRSGDLSVYWYQQSLDQGLQFLIQYYNGEERAKGNILERFSAQQFPDLHSELNLSSLELGDSALYFCASSVRGWAGEQFFGPGTRLTVL.

The chain carries TRBV9 and TRBJ2-5; TRBD2 aligns across 10 bases. The CDR3 sequence is 16 residues long. Germline V gives CDR1 SGDLS, CDR2 YYNGEE. The V gene end was trimmed by 4 bases and the J gene end by 5 bases; junction bases not matched to a gene: 11. CDR3 nucleotides: TGTGCCAGCAGCTTAGCGGGAGGTTGGTTGGGCGAGACCCAGTACTTC. This translates into CASSLAGGWLGETQYF.

V and J are TRBV5-6 and TRBJ1-3; possibly TRBD1 for D (6 bases). The germline V gene has CDR1 SGHDT and CDR2 YYEEEE. The ends were cut back, 1 base at V and 4 bases at J, with 15 bases in the middle. This CDR3 is built from 16 residues. This CDR3 is CASSLTFGGPGNTIYF. In DNA, the CDR3 is TGTGCCAGCAGCTTGACCTTCGGGGGGCCGGGAAACACCATATATTTT. The full variable domain, its missing parts supplied by reference TRBV5-6 and TRBJ1-3, is DAGVTQSPTHLIKTRGQQVTLRCSPKSGHDTVSWYQQALGQGPQFIFQYYEEEERQRGNFPDRFSGHQFPNYSSELNVNALLLGDSALYLCASSLTFGGPGNTIYFGEGSWLTVV.

The chain links TRBV7-9 to TRBJ2-6; TRBD1 might be the D (5 bases). V was shortened by 4 bases and J by 5 bases, with 6 bases between the two germline ends. Germline loops: CDR1 SEHNR, CDR2 FQNEAQ (reference sequence). CDR3 size: 13 residues. DNA of the CDR3: TGTGCCAGCAGCTCGGACAGGGCCAACGTCCTGACTTTC. It specifies CASSSDRANVLTF.

This chain uses TRBV14 with TRBJ2-1, with TRBD2 matching over 13 bases. J was trimmed by 0 bases and V by 1 base; bases with no gene match: 6. The CDR3 covers 19 residues. Germline loops: CDR1 SGHDN, CDR2 FVKESK. The CDR3 here is CASSQGRTSGGLSYNEQFF. The CDR3, as DNA: TGTGCCAGCAGCCAAGGTCGGACTAGCGGGGGTCTCTCCTACAATGAGCAGTTCTTC.

Only one count was recorded for this clone. This chain connects TRBV25-1 to TRBJ2-2; 9 bases agree with TRBD2. The V gene end was trimmed by 4 bases and the J gene end by 0 bases; junction bases not matched to a gene: 9. Per germline, CDR1 MGHDK and CDR2 SYGVNS. The CDR3 is 18 residues long. The CDR3 reads CASSGLGGRVANTGELFF. DNA of the CDR3: TGTGCCAGCAGTGGACTCGGCGGGAGGGTGGCGAACACCGGGGAGCTGTTTTTT.

J is TRBJ2-1 and V is TRBV7-6, with 11 bases matching TRBD2. This CDR3 is built from 16 residues. Germline V lookup: CDR1 SGHVS, CDR2 FNYEAQ. The ends lost 1 base at V and 4 bases at J; junction bases unmatched: 3. CDR3 sequence (DNA): TGTGCCAGCAGCTTAGGTACTAGCGGGAGTTACAATGAGCAGTTCTTC. It yields the protein CASSLGTSGSYNEQFF.

The V and J genes are TRBV5-1 and TRBJ2-3; D remains ambiguous. Trimming shortened V by 2 bases and J by 0 bases, and 10 bases separated the two germline ends. The germline V gene encodes CDR1 SGHRS and CDR2 YFSETQ. This CDR3 spans 15 amino acids. CDR3 nucleotide sequence: TGCGCCAGCAGCTTTCCCCGTACTAGCACAGATACGCAGTATTTT. This sequence encodes CASSFPRTSTDTQYF.